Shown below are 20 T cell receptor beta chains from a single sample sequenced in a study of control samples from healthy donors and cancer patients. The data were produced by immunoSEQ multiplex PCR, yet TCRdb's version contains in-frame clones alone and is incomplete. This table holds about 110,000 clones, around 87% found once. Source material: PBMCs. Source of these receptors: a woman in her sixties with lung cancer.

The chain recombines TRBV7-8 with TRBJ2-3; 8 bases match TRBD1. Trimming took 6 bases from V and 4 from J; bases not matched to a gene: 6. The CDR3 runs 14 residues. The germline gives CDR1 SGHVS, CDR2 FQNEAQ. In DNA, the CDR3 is TGTGCCAGCAGACAGGGGGTAGCCGCAGATACGCAGTATTTT. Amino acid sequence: CASRQGVAADTQYF.

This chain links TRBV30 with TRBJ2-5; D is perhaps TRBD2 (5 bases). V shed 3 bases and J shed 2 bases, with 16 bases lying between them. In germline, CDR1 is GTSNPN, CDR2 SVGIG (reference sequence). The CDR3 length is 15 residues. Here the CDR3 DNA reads TGTGCCTGGAGATTCGTTGGAGGAAGACAAGAGACCCAGTACTTC. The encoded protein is CAWRFVGGRQETQYF.

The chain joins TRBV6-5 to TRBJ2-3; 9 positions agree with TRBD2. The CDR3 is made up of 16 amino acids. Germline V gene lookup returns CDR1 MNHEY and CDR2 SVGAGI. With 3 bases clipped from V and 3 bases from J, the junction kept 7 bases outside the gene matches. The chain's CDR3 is CASSYQLAGATDTQYF. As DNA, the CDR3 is TGTGCCAGCAGTTATCAGTTAGCGGGGGCTACAGATACGCAGTATTTT.

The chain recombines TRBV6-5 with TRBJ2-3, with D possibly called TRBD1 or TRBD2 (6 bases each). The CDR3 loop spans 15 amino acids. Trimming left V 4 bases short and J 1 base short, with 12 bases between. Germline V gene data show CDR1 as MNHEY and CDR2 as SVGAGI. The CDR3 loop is CASSFFGGRTDTQYF. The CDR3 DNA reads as TGTGCCAGCAGTTTCTTTGGGGGGCGCACAGATACGCAGTATTTT.

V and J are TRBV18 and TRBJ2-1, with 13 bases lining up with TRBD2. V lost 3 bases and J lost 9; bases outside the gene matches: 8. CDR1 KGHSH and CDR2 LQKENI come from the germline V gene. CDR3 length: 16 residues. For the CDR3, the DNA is TGTGCCAGCTCACCGCCTGGGACTAGCGGGAATGGTGAGCAGTTCTTC. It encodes CASSPPGTSGNGEQFF.

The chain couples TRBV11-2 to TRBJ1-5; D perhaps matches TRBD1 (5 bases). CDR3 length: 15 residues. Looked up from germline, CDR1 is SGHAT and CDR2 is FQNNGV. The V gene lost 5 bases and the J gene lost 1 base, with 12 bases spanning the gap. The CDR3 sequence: CASSLGVGSNQPQHF. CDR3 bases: TGTGCCAGCAGCCTAGGGGTCGGGAGCAATCAGCCCCAGCATTTT.

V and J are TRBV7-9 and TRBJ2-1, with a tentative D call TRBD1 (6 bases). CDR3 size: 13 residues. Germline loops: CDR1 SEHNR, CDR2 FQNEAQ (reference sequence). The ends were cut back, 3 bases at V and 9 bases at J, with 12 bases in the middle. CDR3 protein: CASSLGAGSEQFF. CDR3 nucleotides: TGTGCCAGCAGCTTGGGGGCAGGGAGTGAGCAGTTCTTC. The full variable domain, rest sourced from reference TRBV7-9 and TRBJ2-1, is DTGVSQNPRHKITKRGQNVTFRCDPISEHNRLYWYRQTLGQGPEFLTYFQNEAQLEKSRLLSDRFSAERPKGSFSTLEIQRTEQGDSAMYLCASSLGAGSEQFFGPGTRLTVL.

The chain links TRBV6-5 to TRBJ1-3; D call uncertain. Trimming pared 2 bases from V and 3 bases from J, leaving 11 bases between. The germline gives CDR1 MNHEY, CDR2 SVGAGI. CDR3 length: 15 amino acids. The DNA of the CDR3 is TGTGCCAGCAGTTACACCCGGTTAAATGGAAACACCATATATTTT. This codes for CASSYTRLNGNTIYF.

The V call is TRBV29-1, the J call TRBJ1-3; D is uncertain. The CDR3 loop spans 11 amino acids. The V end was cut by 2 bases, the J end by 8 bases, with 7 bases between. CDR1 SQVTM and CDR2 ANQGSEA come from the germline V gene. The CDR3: CSVERWDTIYF. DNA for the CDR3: TGCAGCGTTGAAAGGTGGGACACCATATATTTT.

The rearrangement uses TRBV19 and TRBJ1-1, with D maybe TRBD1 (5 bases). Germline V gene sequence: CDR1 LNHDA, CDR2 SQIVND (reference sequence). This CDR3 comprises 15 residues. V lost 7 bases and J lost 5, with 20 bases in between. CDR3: CASTQTVEAVTEAFF. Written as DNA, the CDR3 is TGTGCCAGTACCCAGACAGTGGAAGCAGTTACTGAAGCTTTCTTT. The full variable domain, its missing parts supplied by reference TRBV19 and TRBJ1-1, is DGGITQSPKYLFRKEGQNVTLSCEQNLNHDAMYWYRQDPGQGLRLIYYSQIVNDFQKGDIAEGYSVSREKKESFPLTVTSAQKNPTAFYLCASTQTVEAVTEAFFGQGTRLTVV.

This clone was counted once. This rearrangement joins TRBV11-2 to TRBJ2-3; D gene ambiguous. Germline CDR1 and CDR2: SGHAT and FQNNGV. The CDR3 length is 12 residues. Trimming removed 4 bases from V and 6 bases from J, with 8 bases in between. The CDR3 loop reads CASSSIGDTQYF. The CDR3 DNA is TGTGCCAGCAGCTCCATAGGCGATACGCAGTATTTT. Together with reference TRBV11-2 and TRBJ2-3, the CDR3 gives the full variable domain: EAGVAQSPRYKIIEKRQSVAFWCNPISGHATLYWYQQILGQGPKLLIQFQNNGVVDDSQLPKDRFSAERLKGVDSTLKIQPAKLEDSAVYLCASSSIGDTQYFGPGTRLTVL.

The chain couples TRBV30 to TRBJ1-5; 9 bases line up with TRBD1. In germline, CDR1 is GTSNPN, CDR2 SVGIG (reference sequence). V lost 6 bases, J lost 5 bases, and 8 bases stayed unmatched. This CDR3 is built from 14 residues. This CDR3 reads CACSLTGGDQPQHF. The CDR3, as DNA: TGTGCCTGTTCACTCACAGGGGGCGATCAGCCCCAGCATTTT.

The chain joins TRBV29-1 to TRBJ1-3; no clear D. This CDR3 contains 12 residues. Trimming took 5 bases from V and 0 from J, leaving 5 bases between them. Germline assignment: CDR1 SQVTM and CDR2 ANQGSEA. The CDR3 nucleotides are TGCAGCGTTCAGTTCTCTGGAAACACCATATATTTT. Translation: CSVQFSGNTIYF. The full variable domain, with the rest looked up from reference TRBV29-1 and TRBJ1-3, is SAVISQKPSRDICQRGTSLTIQCQVDSQVTMMFWYRQQPGQSLTLIATANQGSEATYESGFVIDKFPISRPNLTFSTLTVSNMSPEDSSIYLCSVQFSGNTIYFGEGSWLTVV.

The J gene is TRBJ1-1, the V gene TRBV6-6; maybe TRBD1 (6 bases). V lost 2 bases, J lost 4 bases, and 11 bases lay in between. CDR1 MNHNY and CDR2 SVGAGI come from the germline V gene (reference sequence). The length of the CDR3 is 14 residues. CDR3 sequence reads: CASSYGGAGTEAFF. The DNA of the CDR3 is TGTGCCAGCAGTTACGGGGGCGCGGGCACTGAAGCTTTCTTT.

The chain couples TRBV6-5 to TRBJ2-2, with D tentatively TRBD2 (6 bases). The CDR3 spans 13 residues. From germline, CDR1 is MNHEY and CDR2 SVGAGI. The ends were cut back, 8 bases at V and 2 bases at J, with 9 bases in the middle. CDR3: CASGTLNTGELFF. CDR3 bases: TGTGCCAGCGGGACTCTTAACACCGGGGAGCTGTTTTTT.

The CDR3 sequence is CASSIGEGIQETQYF. The CDR3 coding sequence is TGTGCCAGTAGTATAGGGGAGGGAATCCAAGAGACCCAGTACTTC. This chain links TRBV19 with TRBJ2-5; 7 positions agree with TRBD2. The CDR3 totals 15 residues. With V trimmed by 1 base and J by 1 base, 3 bases remained unmatched. CDR1 is LNHDA, CDR2 SQIVND, per germline (reference sequence).

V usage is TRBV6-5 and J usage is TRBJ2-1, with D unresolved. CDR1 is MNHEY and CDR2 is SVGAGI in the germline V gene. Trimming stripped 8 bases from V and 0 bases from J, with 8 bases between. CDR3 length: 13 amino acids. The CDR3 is CASRESSYNEQFF. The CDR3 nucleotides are TGTGCCAGCCGCGAAAGCTCCTACAATGAGCAGTTCTTC.

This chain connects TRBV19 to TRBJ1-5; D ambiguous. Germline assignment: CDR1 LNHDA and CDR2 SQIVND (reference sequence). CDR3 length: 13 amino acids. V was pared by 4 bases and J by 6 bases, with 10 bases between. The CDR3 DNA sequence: TGTGCCAGTAGTACCCGTGACGGTCAGCCCCAGCATTTT. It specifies CASSTRDGQPQHF.

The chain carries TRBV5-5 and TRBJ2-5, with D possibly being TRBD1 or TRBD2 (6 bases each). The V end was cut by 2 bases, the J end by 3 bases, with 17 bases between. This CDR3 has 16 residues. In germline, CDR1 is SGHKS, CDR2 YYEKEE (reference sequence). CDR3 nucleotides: TGTGCCAGCAGCTTCTATGTCAGGGGAGGTAAAGAGACCCAGTACTTC. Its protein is CASSFYVRGGKETQYF. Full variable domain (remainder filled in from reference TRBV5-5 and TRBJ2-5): DAGVTQSPTHLIKTRGQQVTLRCSPISGHKSVSWYQQVLGQGPQFIFQYYEKEERGRGNFPDRFSARQFPNYSSELNVNALLLGDSALYLCASSFYVRGGKETQYFGPGTRLLVL.

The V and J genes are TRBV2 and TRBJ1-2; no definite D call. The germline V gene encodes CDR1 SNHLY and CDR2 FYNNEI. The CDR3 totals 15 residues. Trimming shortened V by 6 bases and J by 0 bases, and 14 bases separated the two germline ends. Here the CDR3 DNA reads TGTGCCAGCAGCTCGGGAGGCACCTCTAACTATGGCTACACCTTC. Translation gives CASSSGGTSNYGYTF.